The 21 T cell receptor beta chains below come from one sample, sequenced in a study of blood T cell repertoires in COVID-19. Assay used: immunoSEQ multiplex PCR; TCRdb lists only in-frame clones, some missing. The repertoire consists of about 200,000 clones, with roughly 83% occurring once and the leading ten covering 5% to 7%. Material: PBMCs or T cells enriched from blood (not recorded which). Every receptor here comes from a man aged 35 to 55 with acute COVID-19.

V is TRBV5-1 and J is TRBJ2-7; D ambiguous. The germline V gene has CDR1 SGHRS and CDR2 YFSETQ. Between the trimmed V and J ends, which lost 3 bases and 0 bases, there was a span of 10 bases. The CDR3 sequence is 14 residues long. The CDR3 here is CASSSRSFSYEQYF. The CDR3 nucleotides read TGCGCCAGCAGCTCGAGGTCGTTCTCCTACGAGCAGTACTTC.

The V call is TRBV6-6, the J call TRBJ1-3; possible D gene TRBD1, 6 bases. Trimming removed 2 bases from V and 2 bases from J, with 10 bases in between. Germline V CDR1 and CDR2: MNHNY, SVGAGI (reference sequence). The CDR3 is 15 residues long. The CDR3 nucleotides are TGTGCCAGCAGTTACGGGGACAATCCTGGAAACACCATATATTTT. Translated: CASSYGDNPGNTIYF.

This rearrangement joins TRBV28 to TRBJ2-2, with TRBD2 identical over 8 bases. Germline-derived CDR1 and CDR2 are MDHEN and SYDVKM. V was pared by 5 bases and J by 7 bases, with 6 bases of the junction left unmatched. The CDR3 contains 14 residues. This chain's CDR3 is CASSLGGELGELFF. The DNA for the CDR3 is TGTGCCAGCAGTCTCGGGGGGGAACTCGGGGAGCTGTTTTTT.

The gene calls are TRBV19 and TRBJ2-5; 8 positions match TRBD2. Losses at the gene ends were 3 bases for V and 4 bases for J; bases not matched to a gene: 10. The CDR3 totals 16 residues. Germline CDR1 LNHDA, CDR2 SQIVND (reference sequence). For the CDR3, the DNA is TGTGCCAGTAGTATTCTGGGACTAGGGGTTGGAGAGACCCAGTACTTC. Translation gives CASSILGLGVGETQYF.

Of note for this clone: A junction boundary mismatches the germline segment, possibly from a read error. The V and J genes are TRBV7-7 and TRBJ2-1; 7 bases agree with TRBD2. CDR1 SSHAT and CDR2 FNYEAQ come from the germline V gene (reference sequence). The CDR3 spans 16 residues. CDR3 nucleotide sequence: TGTGCTAGCAGCTTAGCGGCGGGAGTAACCTACAATGAGCAGTTCTTC. It translates to CASSLAAGVTYNEQFF.

The J gene is TRBJ1-5, the V gene TRBV5-6; maybe TRBD1 (6 bases). Trimming pared 3 bases from V and 3 bases from J, leaving 10 bases between. This CDR3 spans 14 amino acids. The germline V gene encodes CDR1 SGHDT and CDR2 YYEEEE. The CDR3 sequence: CASSWQGNNQPQHF. CDR3 sequence (DNA): TGTGCCAGCAGCTGGCAGGGGAACAATCAGCCCCAGCATTTT.

The V call is TRBV5-5, the J call TRBJ2-1; 8 positions match TRBD2. The V segment lost 0 bases and the J segment 15 bases; nucleotides outside the gene matches: 5. The germline CDR1 and CDR2 sequences are SGHKS and YYEKEE (reference sequence). This CDR3 spans 12 amino acids. CDR3 coding DNA: TGTGCCAGCAGCTTGGGTGGGACTAGGGGGTTCTTC. This translates into CASSLGGTRGFF.

This clone was seen a handful of times. The rearrangement uses TRBV2 and TRBJ2-5; D unclear. Trimming removed 9 bases from V and 1 base from J, with 12 bases in between. The length of the CDR3 is 13 residues. The germline gives CDR1 SNHLY, CDR2 FYNNEI. The DNA for the CDR3 is TGTGCCAGAAGAACGGTCATCCAAGAGACCCAGTACTTC. Its protein is CARRTVIQETQYF.

The chain is built from TRBV2 and TRBJ2-2, with 11 positions matching TRBD2. The V segment lost 6 bases and the J segment 4 bases; nucleotides outside the gene matches: 10. The CDR3 length is 17 residues. The germline V gene has CDR1 SNHLY and CDR2 FYNNEI. CDR3 region: CASRELLAGGGTGELFF. CDR3 sequence (DNA): TGTGCCAGCAGGGAACTCCTAGCGGGAGGTGGCACCGGGGAGCTGTTTTTT.

The rearrangement joins TRBV5-1 to TRBJ1-5, with D perhaps TRBD1 (6 bases). CDR3 size: 15 residues. Germline values: CDR1 SGHRS, CDR2 YFSETQ. V lost 3 bases to trimming and J lost 1 base, with 11 bases between them. CDR3 DNA: TGCGCCAGCAGCTCCGGGACAACGAGCAATCAGCCCCAGCATTTT. Its translation: CASSSGTTSNQPQHF.

This clone is a singleton in its sample. The chain links TRBV4-1 to TRBJ1-1; 8 bases agree with TRBD1. This CDR3 region has 15 residues. The J segment lost 1 base and the V segment lost 1 base, leaving 2 bases of the junction unmatched. Germline V gene sequence: CDR1 MGHRA, CDR2 YSYEKL. This CDR3 is CASSQVRGRNTEAFF. The CDR3 DNA reads as TGCGCCAGCAGCCAAGTCAGGGGGCGGAACACTGAAGCTTTCTTT.

The rearrangement joins TRBV6-2 or TRBV6-3 to TRBJ2-3; tentatively, D is TRBD2 (6 bases). This CDR3 region has 14 residues. Germline V gene sequence: CDR1 MNHEY, CDR2 SVGEGT. V gave up 2 bases and J gave up 0 bases, with 6 bases separating them. The CDR3 DNA follows: TGTGCCAGCAGTTACAGCGGGAGCACAGATACGCAGTATTTT. This translates into CASSYSGSTDTQYF.

V is TRBV4-2 and J is TRBJ2-5, with D possibly matching TRBD1 (6 bases). This CDR3 is 15 amino acids long. The V end lost 0 bases, the J end lost 1 base, and 9 bases lay between the germline ends. Germline CDR1 and CDR2: LGHNA and YNFKEQ. CDR3 in amino acids: CASSQDGTTQETQYF. The DNA for the CDR3 is TGTGCCAGCAGCCAAGATGGGACAACCCAAGAGACCCAGTACTTC.

The rearrangement uses TRBV4-1 and TRBJ2-6; 8 bases map to TRBD1. This CDR3 spans 19 amino acids. With 4 bases clipped from V and 0 bases from J, the junction kept 11 bases outside the gene matches. CDR1 is MGHRA, CDR2 YSYEKL, per germline. CDR3 protein: CASSLTGTGSYSGANVLTF. The CDR3 DNA reads TGCGCCAGCAGCCTTACAGGGACAGGTTCCTACTCTGGGGCCAACGTCCTGACTTTC.

The gene calls are TRBV7-9 and TRBJ1-5, with D tentatively TRBD1 (5 bases). From germline, CDR1 is SEHNR and CDR2 FQNEAQ (reference sequence). This CDR3 has 16 residues. Trimming pared 1 base from V and 4 bases from J, leaving 14 bases between. The CDR3 bases are TGTGCCAGCAGCTTAGGTGGAGGGCCAGGGAATCAGCCCCAGCATTTT. It yields the protein CASSLGGGPGNQPQHF.

V and J are TRBV3-1 (or the pseudogene TRBV3-2) and TRBJ1-1; TRBD1 aligns across 7 bases. Germline loops: CDR1 LGHDT, CDR2 YNNKEL (reference sequence). Trimming at V came to 0 bases and at J to 1 base, leaving 8 bases not matched to a gene. The length of the CDR3 is 17 residues. The CDR3 sequence is CASSQDFSGTANTEAFF. CDR3 nucleotides: TGTGCCAGCAGCCAAGACTTCTCCGGGACAGCGAACACTGAAGCTTTCTTT.

CDR3 in DNA: TGTGCCAGCAGCCTCCGTCCCCCAGCGGGAGAAGGTGAGCAGTTCTTC. Protein product: CASSLRPPAGEGEQFF. The chain combines TRBV7-2 with TRBJ2-1, with 8 nucleotides matching TRBD2. J gave up 9 bases and V 5 bases, and 15 bases lay outside the gene matches. Per germline, CDR1 SGHTA and CDR2 FQGNSA. CDR3 length: 16 amino acids. Full variable domain (rest looked up from reference TRBV7-2 and TRBJ2-1): GAGVSQSPSNKVTEKGKDVELRCDPISGHTALYWYRQSLGQGLEFLIYFQGNSAPDKSGLPSDRFSAERTGGSVSTLTIQRTQQEDSAVYLCASSLRPPAGEGEQFFGPGTRLTVL.

This chain connects TRBV25-1 to TRBJ1-3; D possibly corresponds to TRBD1 (5 bases). The CDR3 contains 18 residues. The V end lost 2 bases, the J end lost 1 base, and 18 bases lay between the germline ends. The V gene's germline CDR1 is MGHDK and CDR2 SYGVNS. The CDR3 loop is CASSELDNLVSSGNTIYF. In DNA, the CDR3 is TGTGCCAGCAGTGAACTGGACAATCTCGTTTCATCTGGAAACACCATATATTTT.

The V gene is TRBV18, the J gene TRBJ1-5; D is unresolved. Germline V CDR1 and CDR2: KGHSH, LQKENI. This CDR3 has 13 residues. Deletions cut 3 bases from V and 5 bases from J, with 8 bases between. CDR3 in amino acids: CASSPSADQPQHF. CDR3 DNA sequence: TGTGCCAGCTCACCCTCGGCGGATCAGCCCCAGCATTTT.

The chain is built from TRBV28 and TRBJ1-2; no firm D call. The germline gives CDR1 MDHEN, CDR2 SYDVKM. This CDR3 spans 15 amino acids. V was shortened by 5 bases and J by 4 bases, with 17 bases between the two germline ends. CDR3 nucleotide sequence: TGTGCCAGCAGTCCGATACACCAAAACCTCTATGGCTACACCTTC. Amino acid sequence: CASSPIHQNLYGYTF.

The V and J genes are TRBV28 and TRBJ2-3; D remains unclear. V lost 6 bases to trimming and J lost 0 bases, with 7 bases between them. This CDR3 spans 13 amino acids. The germline V gene has CDR1 MDHEN and CDR2 SYDVKM. In nucleotides, the CDR3 is TGTGCCAGCAGCCAGACTAGCACAGATACGCAGTATTTT. It translates to CASSQTSTDTQYF.